Following are 3 T cell receptor beta chains from one sample sequenced in a study of OX40 agonist ivuxolimab in advanced cancers. Generated by immunoSEQ multiplex PCR, the TCRdb table keeps only in-frame clones and is missing some. This table has under 95,000 clones, roughly 83% appearing once. The sample was CD4+ or CD8+ T cells sorted from blood, taken in a trial of the OX40 agonist ivuxolimab. The receptor source for this set is an adult with an advanced solid tumor such as melanoma, head and neck, liver or kidney cancer.

This chain links TRBV7-3 with TRBJ2-5, with D unresolved. Germline V gives CDR1 SGHTA, CDR2 FQGTGA. The V end lost 0 bases, the J end lost 5 bases, and 10 bases lay between the germline ends. There are 14 residues in the CDR3. The CDR3 DNA reads as TGTGCCAGCAGCTTAACGTGGCGGTCGGAGACCCAGTACTTC. Its translation: CASSLTWRSETQYF.

This sequence joins TRBV9 and TRBJ2-2, with D possibly TRBD2 on 6 matching bases. The CDR3 is 14 residues long. V was cut by 4 bases and J by 4 bases, with 11 bases left in between. Looked up from germline, CDR1 is SGDLS and CDR2 is YYNGEE. CDR3 sequence reads: CASSPGDFTGELFF. DNA of the CDR3: TGTGCCAGCAGCCCGGGGGACTTCACCGGGGAGCTGTTTTTT.

This rearrangement joins TRBV11-3 to TRBJ2-1; 7 positions match TRBD2. In germline, CDR1 is SGHNT, CDR2 YENEEA. Germline trimming cut 3 bases from V and 5 bases from J; bases unmatched to any gene: 13. CDR3 length: 17 residues. The CDR3 DNA reads as TGTGCCAGCAGCTTTCAACTCGGCGGGAGAGCCGACAATGAGCAGTTCTTC. It codes for CASSFQLGGRADNEQFF.